This T cell receptor (beta chain) was identified in a study of T-cell memory formation after mild COVID-19. Study results and caveats: Largely, contracting CD4+ clones fell within CM and EM, and contracting CD8+ clones within EMRA.

UMIs and sample barcodes were carried by the TCR alpha and TCR beta cDNA libraries that 5'RACE produced using constant-segment primers. TCRdb ran MiXCR on the 5' RACE reads and lists one entry per CDR3 protein. This sample has roughly 450,000 distinct CDR3 sequences, with around a sixth found just once. Regarding this clonotype: The antigen is undetermined.

Source material: PBMCs or a T cell subset sorted from them (not recorded which). The clonotype comes from an adult woman who had mild COVID-19 (a few samples of this study predate the infection). Cell type and time point are not known.

The CDR3 protein is CASSLESGVNNEQFF. DNA of the CDR3: TGTGCCAGCAGTCTGGAGAGCGGGGTAAACAATGAGCAGTTCTTC. The V gene is TRBV2, the J gene TRBJ2-1, with 7 bases matching TRBD2. The CDR3 spans 15 residues. Germline CDR1 is SNHLY and CDR2 is FYNNEI. The J segment lost 5 bases and the V segment lost 5 bases, leaving 9 bases of the junction unmatched.